Listed below are T cell receptor beta chains from one sample, sequenced in a study of PD-L1 blockade in urothelial cancer. Using immunoSEQ multiplex PCR, the repertoire was profiled, and TCRdb retains in-frame clones only, with some absent. The data show 90,000 to 120,000 clones, 70% to 90% seen once. This sample comprised PBMCs, obtained around atezolizumab (anti-PD-L1) treatment. The receptors shown here come from a man aged 45-65 years with urothelial cancer. Each CDR3 is given with its conserved first and last residue. The order of the fields is V gene, J gene, D gene, CDR3 protein. The D gene is left open where the match is weak.

TRBV4-1	TRBJ2-5	TRBD2	CASSLGTSGIQETQYF
TRBV30	TRBJ2-7	TRBD1	CAWRDRGSYEQYF
TRBV5-1	TRBJ2-7	-	CASSLGGTVNYEQYF
TRBV7-6	TRBJ2-1	-	CASSYPEYNEQFF
TRBV6-1	TRBJ1-6	-	CASSDSGVPLLHF
TRBV7-8	TRBJ2-7	-	CASSLQGSSYEQYF
TRBV28	TRBJ1-3	TRBD1	CASSYPGTGGSGNTIYF
TRBV23-1	TRBJ1-3	TRBD1	CASSHPPGGPSGNTIYF
TRBV28	TRBJ1-1	-	CASKVSGREAFF
TRBV27	TRBJ2-2	-	CASSRAGTLAFTGELFF
TRBV11-2	TRBJ2-1	TRBD2	CASSFRLAGDNEQFF
TRBV7-2	TRBJ2-3	TRBD1	CASRVAPGQGLADTQYF
TRBV5-6	TRBJ2-3	-	CASSLRAGSRDTQYF
TRBV10-3	TRBJ2-2	TRBD1	CAIRRQGVSGELFF
TRBV5-1	TRBJ2-1	-	CASSFPNNEQFF
TRBV19	TRBJ2-1	TRBD2	CASSIGFGTSGSVRRNEQFF
TRBV11-3	TRBJ2-2	-	CASSLSGANTGELFF
TRBV18	TRBJ1-1	-	CASSGGMGAEAFF
TRBV6-1	TRBJ1-2	-	CASSLDSNYGYTF
TRBV2	TRBJ2-4	-	CASSEALRGPRYYF
TRBV5-4	TRBJ2-3	TRBD2	CASSFGGRGPSTDTQYF
TRBV15	TRBJ2-7	-	CATSNGLLYEQYF
TRBV2	TRBJ1-1	TRBD1	CASSELGQGSGEAFF
TRBV27	TRBJ2-2	TRBD2	CASSLIPGGSFGELFF
TRBV28	TRBJ2-7	-	CASSPALGRTYEQYF
TRBV9	TRBJ2-3	TRBD2	CASSDIAGGYTDTQYF
TRBV27	TRBJ2-1	-	CASSFNTGLIEQFF
TRBV15	TRBJ1-5	-	CATSRGGSASQPQHF
TRBV7-2	TRBJ2-3	-	CASSVRQITQYF